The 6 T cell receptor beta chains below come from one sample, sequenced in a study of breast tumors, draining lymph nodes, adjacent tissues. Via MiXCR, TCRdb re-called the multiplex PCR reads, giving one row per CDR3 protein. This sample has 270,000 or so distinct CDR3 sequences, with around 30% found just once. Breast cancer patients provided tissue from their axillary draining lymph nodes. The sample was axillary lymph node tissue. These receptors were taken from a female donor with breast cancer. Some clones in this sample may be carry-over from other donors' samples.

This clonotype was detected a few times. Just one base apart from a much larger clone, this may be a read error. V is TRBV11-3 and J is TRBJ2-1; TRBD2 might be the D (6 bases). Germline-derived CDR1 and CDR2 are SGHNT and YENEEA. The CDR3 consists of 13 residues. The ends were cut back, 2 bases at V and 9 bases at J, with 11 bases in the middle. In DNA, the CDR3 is TGTGCCAGCAGCTTAAGACTAGGGGCTGAGCAGTTCTTC. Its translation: CASSLRLGAEQFF.

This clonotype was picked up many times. The CDR3: CSATSPEEGFPEPTQYF. In nucleotides, the CDR3 is TGCAGTGCTACCAGCCCTGAGGAGGGTTTCCCCGAGCCCACCCAGTACTTC. The rearrangement joins TRBV20-1 to TRBJ2-5; tentative D call: TRBD2 (6 bases). Trimming took 4 bases from V and 8 from J, leaving 29 bases between them. This CDR3 has 17 amino acids. The germline V gene encodes CDR1 DFQATT and CDR2 SNEGSKA (reference sequence).

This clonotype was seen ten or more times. The CDR3 loop is CASSKVPENNEQFF. The DNA for the CDR3 is TGTGCCAGCAGCAAGGTCCCGGAAAACAATGAGCAGTTCTTC. The J gene is TRBJ2-1, the V gene TRBV12-3 or TRBV12-4; D is unclear. The CDR3 totals 14 residues. V lost 6 bases and J lost 5, with 14 bases in between.

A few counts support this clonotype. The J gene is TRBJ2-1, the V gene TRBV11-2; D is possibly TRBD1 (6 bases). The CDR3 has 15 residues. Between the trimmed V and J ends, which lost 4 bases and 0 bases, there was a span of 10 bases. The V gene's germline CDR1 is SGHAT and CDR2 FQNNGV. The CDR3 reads CASSSQGHSYNEQFF. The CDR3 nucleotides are TGTGCCAGCAGCTCCCAGGGACACTCCTACAATGAGCAGTTCTTC.

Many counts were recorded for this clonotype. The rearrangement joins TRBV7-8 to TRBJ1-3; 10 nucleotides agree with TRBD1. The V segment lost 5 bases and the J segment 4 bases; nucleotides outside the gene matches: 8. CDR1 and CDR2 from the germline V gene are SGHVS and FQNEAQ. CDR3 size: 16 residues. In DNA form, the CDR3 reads TGTGCCAGCAGCAAAATGGACAGGGGGGTCGGAAACACCATATATTTT. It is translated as CASSKMDRGVGNTIYF.

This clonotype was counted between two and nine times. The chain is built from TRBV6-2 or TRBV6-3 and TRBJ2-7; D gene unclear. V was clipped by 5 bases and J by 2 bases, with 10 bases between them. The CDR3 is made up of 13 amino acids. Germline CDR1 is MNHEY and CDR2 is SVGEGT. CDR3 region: CASSHPGPYEQYF. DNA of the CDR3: TGTGCCAGCAGTCACCCTGGTCCCTACGAGCAGTACTTC.